The 19 T cell receptor beta chains listed next were all sequenced from one sample in a study of prognosis after radiotherapy for stage I lung cancer. With two-round multiplex PCR, TCR beta CDR3 sequences were amplified from genomic DNA. For every TRBV and TRBJ gene, a specific primer was used in first-round PCR. TCRdb itself ran the multiplex PCR reads through MiXCR, one entry per CDR3 protein. The sample lists 15,000 to 20,000 distinct CDR3 sequences; more than 25% were seen once. The sample consisted of PBMCs, taken before or after stereotactic body radiation therapy (not recorded which). The receptor set was obtained from a donor aged 50 or older with non-small cell lung cancer.

This clonotype was counted many times. This sequence joins TRBV3-1 and TRBJ1-1, with 10 bases lining up with TRBD1. V was clipped by 6 bases and J by 6 bases; unmatched bases: 7. The CDR3 covers 14 residues. Per the germline V gene, CDR1 is LGHDT and CDR2 is YNNKEL (reference sequence). The CDR3 is CASRPTGGAAEAFF. In DNA, the CDR3 is TGTGCCAGCAGACCGACAGGGGGCGCGGCTGAAGCTTTCTTT.

This clonotype was picked up many times. This chain links TRBV7-9 with TRBJ2-1, with TRBD2 identical over 7 bases. V was pared by 4 bases and J by 3 bases, with 3 bases of the junction left unmatched. The germline CDR1 and CDR2 sequences are SEHNR and FQNEAQ (reference sequence). The CDR3 extends over 14 amino acids. This CDR3 is CASSWDYLYNEQFF. CDR3 bases: TGTGCCAGCAGCTGGGACTACCTCTACAATGAGCAGTTCTTC.

As regards this clonotype: No conserved phenylalanine or tryptophan ends this CDR3, so it is likely a read error. The genes are TRBV28 and TRBJ2-3; D is undetermined. The length of the CDR3 is 15 residues. Germline lookup yields CDR1 MDHEN and CDR2 SYDVKM. In DNA form, the CDR3 reads TGTGCCAGCAGTTCACCAGGACGGAGCACCGATACGCAGTATTCT. Its translation: CASSSPGRSTDTQYS.

Many counts were recorded for this clonotype. The genes are TRBV27 and TRBJ2-6, with a possible D match to TRBD2 (5 bases). CDR1 MNHEY and CDR2 SMNVEV come from the germline V gene (reference sequence). The CDR3 length is 15 residues. V was cut by 2 bases and J by 3 bases, with 8 bases left in between. The CDR3 is CASSLGSFGANVLTF. The CDR3 DNA reads as TGTGCCAGCAGTTTAGGGAGTTTTGGGGCCAACGTCCTGACTTTC.

This clonotype has ten or more counts. V gene TRBV18 combines with J gene TRBJ1-6; no firm D call. CDR3 length: 13 amino acids. Germline V gene lookup returns CDR1 KGHSH and CDR2 LQKENI. V was clipped by 6 bases and J by 9 bases, with 12 bases between them. The DNA of the CDR3 is TGTGCCAGCTCGCGGTTGAACAGTTCACCCCTCCACTTT. Protein sequence: CASSRLNSSPLHF.

This clonotype has a count of ten or more. The chain carries TRBV28 and TRBJ1-4, with D tentatively TRBD1 (6 bases). The CDR3 loop spans 15 amino acids. Germline V lookup: CDR1 MDHEN, CDR2 SYDVKM. The ends were cut back, 8 bases at V and 3 bases at J, with 16 bases in the middle. The DNA of the CDR3 is TGTGCCAGCGGGGGTGGGGGCGCGGCTAATGAAAAACTGTTTTTT. The encoded protein is CASGGGGAANEKLFF. Variable domain in full (rest from reference TRBV28 and TRBJ1-4): DVKVTQSSRYLVKRTGEKVFLECVQDMDHENMFWYRQDPGLGLRLIYFSYDVKMKEKGDIPEGYSVSREKKERFSLILESASTNQTSMYLCASGGGGAANEKLFFGSGTQLSVL.

As concerns this clonotype: One base away lies a much larger clone, so this may be a sequencing read error. This chain uses TRBV10-3 with TRBJ2-2; possibly TRBD1 for D (6 bases). CDR3 length: 20 amino acids. Germline CDR1 and CDR2: ENHRY and SYGVKD. V was pared by 3 bases and J by 4 bases, with 27 bases between. The CDR3 nucleotides are TGTGCCATCAGTGATCCTCCGGGGTCAGGGGCGCGGTTGGGCACCGGGGAGCTGTTTTTT. This translates into CAISDPPGSGARLGTGELFF.

The table lists this clonotype with many counts. This rearrangement joins TRBV6-2 or TRBV6-3 to TRBJ1-4, with TRBD1 matching over 7 bases. There are 17 residues in the CDR3. Germline CDR1 is MNHEY and CDR2 is SVGEGT. The junction had 10 bases not matched to a gene; V was cut back by 5 bases and J by 1 base. The DNA for the CDR3 is TGTGCCAGCAGTAACCCCCGGGACAGCGGAACTAATGAAAAACTGTTTTTT. Protein product: CASSNPRDSGTNEKLFF.

The V and J genes are TRBV20-1 and TRBJ2-3; 9 bases are a match to TRBD2. Trimming removed 0 bases from V and 0 bases from J; junction bases left unmatched: 10. The CDR3 loop spans 18 amino acids. CDR1 DFQATT and CDR2 SNEGSKA come from the germline V gene (reference sequence). The CDR3 coding sequence is TGCAGTGCTAGAGACAGTAGCGGGAGAGGGGGAAGCACAGATACGCAGTATTTT. Its protein product is CSARDSSGRGGSTDTQYF.

This clonotype was detected ten times or more. This chain links TRBV7-9 with TRBJ2-1; D unclear. CDR1 and CDR2 (germline): SEHNR, FQNEAQ (reference sequence). Trimming took off 4 bases at V and 5 bases at J, with 15 bases between the two ends. The CDR3 covers 15 residues. In DNA, the CDR3 is TGTGCCAGCAGCTCCCAAGGCTCAAATAACAATGAGCAGTTCTTC. It translates to CASSSQGSNNNEQFF.

With regard to this clonotype: A much bigger clone sits one base away, suggesting this may be a read error. This rearrangement joins TRBV18 to TRBJ1-4; D not certain. Germline CDR1 KGHSH, CDR2 LQKENI. This CDR3 region has 14 residues. The CDR3 bases are TGTACCAGCTCCCGGGCCATCTTAGGTGAAAAACTGTTTTTT. It specifies CTSSRAILGEKLFF.

This clonotype was counted once. This likely stems from a read error, as it lies one base from a far larger clone. This chain joins TRBV6-1 and TRBJ2-1; D might be TRBD1 (6 bases). Trimming took 5 bases from V and 8 from J, leaving 16 bases between them. The length of the CDR3 is 14 residues. CDR1 and CDR2 (germline): MNHNS, SASEGT. CDR3 nucleotide sequence: TGTGCCAGCAGTAACTCAGGGGTAAGGGATGAGCAGTTCTTC. Protein product: CASSNSGVRDEQFF.

Only one count was recorded for this clonotype. A read error likely explains this, since a far larger clone differs by one base. The V call is TRBV6-4, the J call TRBJ2-7; D could derive from TRBD1 or TRBD2 (5 bases each). This CDR3 is built from 14 residues. The V end was cut by 11 bases, the J end by 2 bases, with 19 bases between. Germline V gives CDR1 MRHNA, CDR2 SNTAGT. The CDR3 nucleotides read TGTGCCTGCACCCCCGGGACGCAAACCTACGAGCAGTACTTC. Its translation: CACTPGTQTYEQYF.

This clonotype was observed at least ten times. The chain combines TRBV7-8 with TRBJ2-5, with 10 nucleotides matching TRBD2. V lost 1 base to trimming and J lost 3 bases; unmatched junction nucleotides: 5. The CDR3 extends over 16 amino acids. Germline values: CDR1 SGHVS, CDR2 FQNEAQ. CDR3: CASSLDRAGGEETQYF. In DNA form, the CDR3 reads TGTGCCAGCAGCTTAGACCGAGCGGGAGGGGAAGAGACCCAGTACTTC.

By proportion, this clonotype is medium-sized (0.01 to 0.1%). The chain recombines TRBV30 with TRBJ1-2, with 7 bases matching TRBD1. The CDR3 has 12 amino acids. CDR1 GTSNPN and CDR2 SVGIG come from the germline V gene (reference sequence). Trimming at V came to 4 bases and at J to 6 bases, leaving 5 bases not matched to a gene. The CDR3 DNA reads as TGTGCCTGGACCTCGGGACAGCATGGCTACACCTTC. It yields the protein CAWTSGQHGYTF. Complete variable domain (other parts from reference TRBV30 and TRBJ1-2): SQTIHQWPATLVQPVGSPLSLECTVEGTSNPNLYWYRQAAGRGLQLLFYSVGIGQISSEVPQNLSASRPQDRQFILSSKKLLLSDSGFYLCAWTSGQHGYTFGSGTRLTVV.

The gene calls are TRBV12-3 or TRBV12-4 and TRBJ1-1, with a tentative D call TRBD1 (6 bases). V lost 2 bases, J lost 13 bases, and 23 bases lay in between. The length of the CDR3 is 15 residues. CDR3 residues: CASSLRGIGDTENFF. The CDR3 coding sequence is TGTGCCAGCAGTTTAAGGGGGATTGGGGACACTGAAAATTTCTTT.

The V call is TRBV27, the J call TRBJ2-3, with 10 bases identical to TRBD2. The CDR3 is 16 amino acids. Germline CDR1 is MNHEY and CDR2 is SMNVEV (reference sequence). V lost 4 bases, J lost 2 bases, and 6 bases stayed unmatched. CDR3 protein: CASSSRLAGPTDTQYF. The CDR3 coding sequence is TGTGCCAGCAGTTCGAGACTAGCGGGCCCCACAGATACGCAGTATTTT.

At least ten counts were recorded for this clonotype. The rearrangement uses TRBV28 and TRBJ2-1, with 7 nucleotides matching TRBD1. With 10 bases clipped from V and 1 base from J, the junction kept 4 bases outside the gene matches. Germline CDR1 and CDR2: MDHEN and SYDVKM. The CDR3 extends over 13 amino acids. The CDR3 DNA reads as TGTGCCACAAACAGGGGATCCTACAATGAGCAGTTCTTC. The encoded protein is CATNRGSYNEQFF.

This clonotype was counted many times. The chain joins TRBV4-1 to TRBJ1-3; tentative D call: TRBD1 (5 bases). Trimming took 1 base from V and 4 from J, leaving 14 bases between them. CDR3 length equals 16 residues. Germline V gene sequence: CDR1 MGHRA, CDR2 YSYEKL. The CDR3 loop is CASSQGLPGRGNTIYF. CDR3 sequence (DNA): TGCGCCAGCAGCCAAGGACTTCCGGGACGGGGAAACACCATATATTTT.